The 31 T cell receptor beta chains presented below share a single source sample, sequenced in a study of breast tumors, draining lymph nodes, adjacent tissues. TCRdb used MiXCR to reprocess the multiplex PCR reads, holding one entry per CDR3 protein. Here the sample spans approximately 130,000 distinct CDR3 sequences, 21% being singletons. Samples came from axillary lymph nodes draining the breast cancer. The sequenced sample consisted of axillary lymph node tissue. These receptors were obtained from a female donor with breast cancer. Some clones in this sample may be carry-over from other donors' samples.

The sample holds many counts of this clonotype. The CDR3 nucleotides read TGTGCCAGCAGCTTACTCACCGTTAATGAAAAACTGTTTTTT. It is translated as CASSLLTVNEKLFF. The chain uses TRBV5-6 and TRBJ1-4; D gene unclear. V lost 2 bases, J lost 4 bases, and 9 bases lay in between. This CDR3 comprises 14 residues. Germline-derived CDR1 and CDR2 are SGHDT and YYEEEE.

Ten or more counts support this clonotype. The CDR3: CASSSYQYTQYF. The CDR3 bases are TGTGCCAGCAGCTCATACCAGTATACGCAGTATTTT. J is TRBJ2-3 and V is TRBV6-2 or TRBV6-3; D gene ambiguous. The germline V gene has CDR1 MNHEY and CDR2 SVGEGT. The CDR3 is 12 amino acids. Between the trimmed V and J ends, which lost 6 bases and 7 bases, there was a span of 11 bases.

This clonotype was seen at least ten times. The chain couples TRBV7-2 to TRBJ2-2, with 12 bases lining up with TRBD2. Germline V lookup: CDR1 SGHTA, CDR2 FQGNSA. Losses at the gene ends were 5 bases for V and 5 bases for J; bases not matched to a gene: 9. This CDR3 is 17 amino acids long. CDR3 sequence reads: CASSLRLTSGRTGELFF. DNA for the CDR3: TGTGCCAGCAGCCTACGGTTGACTAGCGGGAGAACCGGGGAGCTGTTTTTT.

In this sample, this clonotype turned up many times. This chain joins TRBV12-3 or TRBV12-4 and TRBJ2-3; D not certain. This CDR3 region has 12 residues. The V end lost 7 bases, the J end lost 4 bases, and 9 bases lay between the germline ends. CDR3 loop: CASTPFADTQYF. DNA of the CDR3: TGTGCCAGCACCCCGTTCGCAGATACGCAGTATTTT.

The sample holds many counts of this clonotype. The rearrangement links TRBV10-1 to TRBJ2-7; 8 positions agree with TRBD1. This CDR3 is 15 amino acids long. J gave up 2 bases and V 3 bases, and 6 bases lay outside the gene matches. Germline CDR1 and CDR2: WNHNN and SYGVQD (reference sequence). This CDR3 reads CASSDTGTGAYEQYF. In DNA, the CDR3 is TGCGCCAGCAGTGACACCGGGACAGGAGCCTACGAGCAGTACTTC.

This clonotype was seen many times. J is TRBJ2-7 and V is TRBV7-9; D gene ambiguous. The CDR3 runs to 11 residues. CDR1 is SEHNR, CDR2 FQNEAQ, per germline (reference sequence). V lost 6 bases, J lost 3 bases, and 6 bases lay in between. As DNA, the CDR3 is TGTGCCAGCAGTTACAACTACGAGCAGTACTTC. Protein: CASSYNYEQYF.

This clonotype appeared many times. The V gene is TRBV20-1, the J gene TRBJ2-2, with TRBD2 matching over 15 bases. The V gene end was trimmed by 7 bases and the J gene end by 6 bases; junction bases not matched to a gene: 3. Germline assignment: CDR1 DFQATT and CDR2 SNEGSKA (reference sequence). The length of the CDR3 is 14 residues. The CDR3 DNA sequence: TGCAGTGTGGGGACTAGCGGGAGGTCCGGGGAGCTGTTTTTT. It specifies CSVGTSGRSGELFF.

The sample holds many counts of this clonotype. The chain carries TRBV12-3 or TRBV12-4 and TRBJ2-1; D gene ambiguous. The CDR3 length is 14 residues. The ends were cut back, 2 bases at V and 8 bases at J, with 13 bases in the middle. The CDR3 here is CASSLPGRMDEQFF. CDR3 DNA: TGTGCCAGCAGTTTACCGGGCCGGATGGATGAGCAGTTCTTC.

This clonotype was counted at least ten times. V and J are TRBV5-6 and TRBJ1-3; unclear D gene. Trimming left V 1 base short and J 1 base short, with 6 bases between. Germline V gene lookup returns CDR1 SGHDT and CDR2 YYEEEE. This CDR3 region has 14 residues. Here the CDR3 reads CASSLIESGNTIYF. In DNA form, the CDR3 reads TGTGCCAGCAGCTTGATCGAGTCTGGAAACACCATATATTTT.

The genes are TRBV18 and TRBJ2-6; D not certain. V dropped 2 bases and J dropped 4 bases, with 6 bases sitting between them. Per the germline V gene, CDR1 is KGHSH and CDR2 is LQKENI. The length of the CDR3 is 14 residues. The CDR3 loop reads CASSPRAGANVLTF. In DNA form, the CDR3 reads TGTGCCAGCTCACCAAGGGCCGGGGCCAACGTCCTGACTTTC.

In this sample, this clonotype turned up many times. The chain has TRBV25-1 and TRBJ2-7, with TRBD2 identical over 9 bases. CDR1 is MGHDK and CDR2 is SYGVNS in the germline V gene. With V trimmed by 4 bases and J by 0 bases, 4 bases remained unmatched. This CDR3 region has 15 residues. The CDR3 DNA reads as TGTGCCAGCAGTGCCAGCGGGAGGCTCTCCTACGAGCAGTACTTC. It translates to CASSASGRLSYEQYF.

This clonotype was detected many times. This CDR3 is CATSLGLAGLNTGELFF. The CDR3 DNA is TGTGCCACCAGTCTTGGACTAGCGGGACTCAACACCGGGGAGCTGTTTTTT. The chain uses TRBV24-1 and TRBJ2-2, with 12 bases identical to TRBD2. The germline gives CDR1 KGHDR, CDR2 SFDVKD. The CDR3 is made up of 17 amino acids. V lost 6 bases and J lost 2; bases outside the gene matches: 6.

This clonotype was observed at least ten times. The chain is built from TRBV5-1 and TRBJ1-5; D gene unclear. The CDR3 is 16 residues long. CDR1 and CDR2 (germline): SGHRS, YFSETQ. V was shortened by 0 bases and J by 0 bases, with 10 bases between the two germline ends. The CDR3 sequence: CASSLDGPYSNQPQHF. DNA of the CDR3: TGCGCCAGCAGCTTGGACGGACCGTATAGCAATCAGCCCCAGCATTTT.

This clonotype was recorded many times. The chain carries TRBV14 and TRBJ1-2; TRBD1 matches at 7 bases. V lost 1 base and J lost 6; bases outside the gene matches: 2. This CDR3 spans 13 amino acids. Germline lookup yields CDR1 SGHDN and CDR2 FVKESK. This chain's CDR3 is CASSQGDSHGYTF. CDR3 nucleotides: TGTGCCAGCAGCCAAGGGGACAGCCATGGCTACACCTTC.

J is TRBJ2-2 and V is TRBV7-3, with D perhaps given as TRBD1 or TRBD2 (5 bases each). The V and J ends lost 0 bases and 7 bases respectively, with 18 bases between them. Per the germline V gene, CDR1 is SGHTA and CDR2 is FQGTGA. The CDR3 spans 17 residues. The CDR3 loop is CASSLTPPGARFGELFF. The CDR3 bases are TGTGCCAGCAGCTTAACCCCCCCCGGGGCGCGGTTCGGGGAGCTGTTTTTT. The whole variable domain, filled in from reference TRBV7-3 and TRBJ2-2, reads GAGVSQTPSNKVTEKGKYVELRCDPISGHTALYWYRQSLGQGPEFLIYFQGTGAADDSGLPNDRFFAVRPEGSVSTLKIQRTERGDSAVYLCASSLTPPGARFGELFFGEGSRLTVL.

This clonotype came up a few times. The chain is built from TRBV28 and TRBJ2-7; 13 nucleotides match TRBD2. V shed 5 bases and J 3 bases; nucleotides not matched to a gene: 7. The CDR3 totals 16 residues. Germline loops: CDR1 MDHEN, CDR2 SYDVKM. CDR3 in amino acids: CASSRGTSGMSYEQYF. CDR3 coding DNA: TGTGCCAGCAGTCGAGGGACTAGCGGGATGAGCTACGAGCAGTACTTC.

In this sample, this clonotype turned up many times. This chain uses TRBV9 with TRBJ2-5; D is unresolved. Per the germline V gene, CDR1 is SGDLS and CDR2 is YYNGEE. This CDR3 spans 15 amino acids. V was clipped by 4 bases and J by 4 bases, with 17 bases between them. The CDR3: CASSTNWQAGETQYF. The CDR3 coding sequence is TGTGCCAGCAGCACAAACTGGCAGGCAGGAGAGACCCAGTACTTC.

This clonotype was recorded at least ten times. The CDR3 spells CASKRSGRDTGELFF. DNA of the CDR3: TGTGCCAGCAAAAGATCGGGGCGAGACACCGGGGAGCTGTTTTTT. This chain links TRBV18 with TRBJ2-2, with D tentatively TRBD1 or TRBD2 (5 bases each). Germline CDR1 is KGHSH and CDR2 is LQKENI. Deletions cut 8 bases from V and 3 bases from J, with 16 bases between. The CDR3 covers 15 residues.

This clonotype was found many times. CDR3 nucleotide sequence: TGTGGGGCTAGCGGGAACACCGGGGAGCTGTTTTTT. Its translation is CGASGNTGELFF. The rearrangement joins TRBV30 to TRBJ2-2; the match to TRBD2 covers 7 bases. The CDR3 contains 12 residues. The germline CDR1 and CDR2 sequences are GTSNPN and SVGIG (reference sequence).

A note on this clonotype: Being one base from a much bigger clone, this may be a read error. The V call is TRBV30, the J call TRBJ1-2; D possibly corresponds to TRBD1 (5 bases). The CDR3 extends over 13 amino acids. V was trimmed by 1 base and J by 5 bases, leaving 11 bases between them. Germline V gene lookup returns CDR1 GTSNPN and CDR2 SVGIG (reference sequence). For the CDR3, the DNA is TGTGCCTGGAGTGAAAACGGGGGGTATGGCTACACCTTC. Its protein is CAWSENGGYGYTF.

Turning to this clonotype: This could be a read error, since a much larger clone is one nucleotide away. The gene calls are TRBV12-3 or TRBV12-4 and TRBJ2-3, with 11 bases aligning to TRBD1. This CDR3 has 15 amino acids. The DNA of the CDR3 is TGTGCCAGCAGCCTAGGACAGGGGGCGGTAGATATGCAGTATTTT. Its translation: CASSLGQGAVDMQYF.

Note on this clonotype: Given a much more abundant clone one base away, this may be a read error. The chain combines TRBV4-1 with TRBJ2-7; 7 nucleotides line up with TRBD2. The CDR3 totals 15 residues. Per germline, CDR1 MGHRA and CDR2 YSYEKL. The CDR3 DNA is TGCGCCAGCAGCCCGCTGGGCGGGAGACGTGAAGAGCGGTACTTC. Its translation is CASSPLGGRREERYF.

This clonotype was seen at least ten times. V and J are TRBV4-2 and TRBJ2-7, with D possibly matching TRBD2 (5 bases). From germline, CDR1 is LGHNA and CDR2 YNFKEQ. Between the trimmed V and J ends, which lost 1 base and 5 bases, there was a span of 12 bases. This CDR3 is built from 14 residues. CDR3 loop: CASSQGGYADEQYF. The CDR3 nucleotides are TGTGCCAGCAGCCAAGGCGGGTATGCGGACGAGCAGTACTTC.

A note on this clonotype: A much larger clone lies one base from this, so it may be a read error. This chain connects TRBV5-5 to TRBJ2-3; either TRBD1 or TRBD2 may fit D (5 bases each). Germline CDR1 SGHKS, CDR2 YYEKEE (reference sequence). The CDR3 covers 16 residues. DNA for the CDR3: TGTGCCGGCAGCTTCACTAGGTGGGGGAGCACAGATACGCAGTATTTT. Amino acids: CAGSFTRWGSTDTQYF. Drawing the rest from reference TRBV5-5 and TRBJ2-3, the complete variable domain is DAGVTQSPTHLIKTRGQQVTLRCSPISGHKSVSWYQQVLGQGPQFIFQYYEKEERGRGNFPDRFSARQFPNYSSELNVNALLLGDSALYLCAGSFTRWGSTDTQYFGPGTRLTVL.

This clonotype was seen more than once but under ten times. J is TRBJ2-1 and V is TRBV5-1; TRBD2 aligns across 7 bases. Trimming cost V 3 bases and J 2 bases; bases outside gene matches: 8. Germline V gene data show CDR1 as SGHRS and CDR2 as YFSETQ. The CDR3 spans 16 residues. CDR3 DNA sequence: TGCGCCAGCAGCTCACCCGCAGGGAGGGCCTACAATGAGCAGTTCTTC. Its translation is CASSSPAGRAYNEQFF.

Concerning this clonotype itself: Just one base apart from a much larger clone, this may be a read error. This sequence joins TRBV30 and TRBJ2-1, with TRBD2 matching over 8 bases. Per germline, CDR1 GTSNPN and CDR2 SVGIG (reference sequence). V shed 8 bases and J 5 bases; nucleotides not matched to a gene: 20. The CDR3 covers 17 residues. DNA of the CDR3: TGTGCCCGGAATCTTCCGGGGGGGGCTTCACGGGACAATGAGCAGTTCTTC. Encoded protein: CARNLPGGASRDNEQFF.

This clonotype was counted at least ten times. The chain carries TRBV13 and TRBJ1-3, with 9 bases aligning to TRBD1. The V gene's germline CDR1 is PRHDT and CDR2 FYEKMQ (reference sequence). This CDR3 region has 16 residues. Unmatched junction bases numbered 7, after V lost 5 bases and J lost 2 bases. Here the CDR3 DNA reads TGTGCCAGCAGCCAGGGACAGGGAACGGCTGGAAACACCATATATTTT. Its protein product is CASSQGQGTAGNTIYF.

With respect to this clonotype: A much larger clone sits a single nucleotide away, making a read error possible. The chain combines TRBV9 with TRBJ2-1; no reliable D call. Germline CDR1 SGDLS, CDR2 YYNGEE. This CDR3 region has 13 residues. CDR3 DNA: TGTTCCAGCAGCCCAATCGCAAGTGGTGAGCAGTTCTTC. Its translation: CSSSPIASGEQFF.

Ten or more counts support this clonotype. The chain employs TRBV6-1 and TRBJ1-6; TRBD1 matches at 7 bases. The CDR3 runs to 14 residues. Trimming removed 6 bases from V and 4 bases from J; junction bases left unmatched: 3. Germline assignment: CDR1 MNHNS and CDR2 SASEGT. The DNA of the CDR3 is TGTGCCAGCAGGGGGACAGATTATAATTCACCCCTCCACTTT. This sequence encodes CASRGTDYNSPLHF.

This clonotype was counted at least ten times. The chain carries TRBV18 and TRBJ2-3; 7 positions match TRBD2. Germline V CDR1 and CDR2: KGHSH, LQKENI. CDR3 length equals 17 residues. J lost 1 base, V lost 2 bases, and 9 bases had no gene match. CDR3 nucleotide sequence: TGTGCCAGCTCACCATTCTCAGGCGGGAGTGGCACAGATACGCAGTATTTT. It is translated as CASSPFSGGSGTDTQYF. Complete variable domain (other parts from reference TRBV18 and TRBJ2-3): NAGVMQNPRHLVRRRGQEARLRCSPMKGHSHVYWYRQLPEEGLKFMVYLQKENIIDESGMPKERFSAEFPKEGPSILRIQQVVRGDSAAYFCASSPFSGGSGTDTQYFGPGTRLTVL.

This clonotype was counted ten times or more. V gene TRBV28 combines with J gene TRBJ2-7, with TRBD1 matching over 7 bases. With 2 bases clipped from V and 3 bases from J, the junction kept 4 bases outside the gene matches. This CDR3 region has 14 residues. The V gene's germline CDR1 is MDHEN and CDR2 SYDVKM. The CDR3 nucleotides are TGTGCCAGCAGTTTACGGGACAGATACTACGAGCAGTACTTC. Protein product: CASSLRDRYYEQYF.